These 11 T cell receptor beta chains came from one sample sequenced in a study of human T cells and chemical hapten exposure. TCRdb passed the RACE reads through MiXCR, listing each CDR3 protein once. The table has over 300,000 distinct CDR3 sequences, around 5.5% seen once. Described time point: pre-sensitization, week 0. Regarding treatment: therapeutic diphenylcyclopropenone sensitization with weekly scalp DPC. The sample here was whole blood, taken in connection with sensitization to the hapten diphenylcyclopropenone (DPC). These receptors were taken from a woman in her forties or fifties with alopecia areata. Some clones in this sample may be carry-over from other donors' samples.

This clonotype occurred many times. The chain joins TRBV6-6 to TRBJ1-5; 8 positions match TRBD1. The V gene end was trimmed by 4 bases and the J gene end by 6 bases; junction bases not matched to a gene: 8. Germline CDR1 and CDR2: MNHNY and SVGAGI (reference sequence). The CDR3 runs to 15 residues. The CDR3 protein is CASSFTDRAVQPQHF. DNA for the CDR3: TGTGCCAGCAGTTTCACGGACAGGGCTGTTCAGCCCCAGCATTTT.

This clonotype was recorded many times. V usage is TRBV6-5 and J usage is TRBJ2-7, with 9 nucleotides matching TRBD1. The germline V gene encodes CDR1 MNHEY and CDR2 SVGAGI. V shed 6 bases and J 1 base; nucleotides not matched to a gene: 4. The CDR3 totals 14 residues. CDR3 amino acids: CASRVGQGSYEQYF. The CDR3 nucleotides are TGTGCCAGCAGAGTGGGACAGGGTTCCTACGAGCAGTACTTC.

This clonotype has more than one count but fewer than ten. The chain couples TRBV4-1 to TRBJ1-5; 11 bases fit TRBD1. The trim removed 0 bases at V and 5 bases at J, leaving 0 bases unmatched. There are 15 residues in the CDR3. Per germline, CDR1 MGHRA and CDR2 YSYEKL. This CDR3 is CASSQEDRGHQPQHF. The CDR3, as DNA: TGCGCCAGCAGCCAAGAGGACAGGGGGCATCAGCCCCAGCATTTT.

The chain couples TRBV4-1 to TRBJ2-5; 9 bases fit TRBD1. CDR3 length: 15 amino acids. V lost 2 bases, J lost 5 bases, and 6 bases stayed unmatched. Germline lookup yields CDR1 MGHRA and CDR2 YSYEKL. This chain's CDR3 is CASSQTGQGRETQYF. CDR3 DNA sequence: TGCGCCAGCAGCCAAACGGGACAGGGCAGGGAGACCCAGTACTTC.

This clonotype was observed a handful of times. The CDR3 here is CASSYSSLSAPRQYF. Here the CDR3 DNA reads TGTGCCAGCAGTTACTCGTCCCTTTCGGCCCCCCGGCAGTACTTC. The rearrangement uses TRBV6-2 or TRBV6-3 and TRBJ2-7; D not resolved. V was pared by 0 bases and J by 9 bases, with 18 bases between. In germline, CDR1 is MNHEY, CDR2 SVGEGT. The CDR3 totals 15 residues.

This clonotype was detected ten times or more. The chain is built from TRBV29-1 and TRBJ2-2, with 9 bases aligning to TRBD2. The CDR3 spans 14 residues. The trim removed 4 bases at V and 3 bases at J, leaving 3 bases unmatched. Germline-derived CDR1 and CDR2 are SQVTM and ANQGSEA. The CDR3 coding sequence is TGCAGCGTTGCTCTAGCGGGATACACCGGGGAGCTGTTTTTT. This gives the protein CSVALAGYTGELFF.

This clonotype was picked up many times. The rearrangement links TRBV10-3 to TRBJ1-3; D may be TRBD1 (6 bases). The CDR3 has 15 residues. V was trimmed by 7 bases and J by 0 bases, leaving 13 bases between them. From germline, CDR1 is ENHRY and CDR2 SYGVKD. CDR3 in DNA: TGTGCCATCACACCGGGGGCCTACTCTGGAAACACCATATATTTT. This encodes CAITPGAYSGNTIYF.

This rearrangement joins TRBV5-1 to TRBJ1-4; D is unclear. V lost 2 bases to trimming and J lost 5 bases, with 10 bases between them. Germline values: CDR1 SGHRS, CDR2 YFSETQ. This CDR3 contains 14 residues. The CDR3 here is CASSFGSANEKLFF. The CDR3 DNA is TGCGCCAGCAGCTTCGGTAGCGCAAATGAAAAACTGTTTTTT.

This clonotype was picked up a small number of times. CDR3 sequence reads: CASSLRGGGSDTQYF. CDR3 DNA: TGTGCCAGCAGTTTAAGAGGAGGGGGGTCAGATACGCAGTATTTT. The chain joins TRBV28 to TRBJ2-3; D could derive from TRBD1 or TRBD2 (6 bases each). Trimming pared 2 bases from V and 4 bases from J, leaving 13 bases between. Germline V gives CDR1 MDHEN, CDR2 SYDVKM. The CDR3 has 15 amino acids.

Only a few counts were recorded for this clonotype. The gene calls are TRBV12-3 or TRBV12-4 and TRBJ2-3; 7 bases agree with TRBD1. The CDR3 spans 13 residues. With V trimmed by 5 bases and J by 4 bases, 3 bases remained unmatched. This chain's CDR3 is CASSAGQADTQYF. The CDR3 nucleotides read TGTGCCAGCAGTGCCGGACAGGCAGATACGCAGTATTTT.

This clonotype was seen repeatedly, ten times or more. This chain joins TRBV11-2 and TRBJ1-2, with 12 nucleotides matching TRBD1. Germline-derived CDR1 and CDR2 are SGHAT and FQNNGV. With 3 bases clipped from V and 6 bases from J, the junction kept 5 bases outside the gene matches. The CDR3 contains 15 residues. The CDR3 sequence: CASSFSGQGAHGYTF. Here the CDR3 DNA reads TGTGCCAGCAGCTTTTCGGGACAGGGGGCGCATGGCTACACCTTC.